The 27 T cell receptor beta chains reported below all come from one sample, sequenced in a study of T cells after yellow fever vaccination. TCRdb itself ran the 5' RACE reads through MiXCR, one entry per CDR3 protein. The repertoire includes about 430,000 distinct CDR3 sequences, approximately 18% of them detected once, and roughly a sixth sits in the top ten. Sequenced material: PBMCs, taken before the yellow fever booster vaccination. These receptors were obtained from a young man who received the YFV17D yellow fever vaccine.

This clonotype was counted a few times. The V call is TRBV7-3, the J call TRBJ1-1; tentatively, D is TRBD1 (5 bases). Trimming removed 3 bases from V and 3 bases from J, with 8 bases in between. Germline V gene sequence: CDR1 SGHTA, CDR2 FQGTGA. The CDR3 loop spans 13 amino acids. CDR3 bases: TGTGCCAGCAGCTTGTGGGGCGACACTGAAGCTTTCTTT. This translates into CASSLWGDTEAFF.

V usage is TRBV4-3 and J usage is TRBJ2-7, with a tentative D call TRBD2 (6 bases). CDR1 is LGHNA and CDR2 is YSLEER in the germline V gene. This CDR3 comprises 14 residues. V was cut by 0 bases and J by 7 bases, with 13 bases left in between. This CDR3 reads CASSQETAGREQYF. CDR3 sequence (DNA): TGCGCCAGCAGCCAAGAGACGGCAGGGAGGGAGCAGTACTTC.

This clonotype was counted only a few times. The V gene is TRBV6-5, the J gene TRBJ2-5; 7 nucleotides align to TRBD1. V lost 7 bases and J lost 1; bases outside the gene matches: 6. CDR3 size: 14 residues. The germline CDR1 and CDR2 sequences are MNHEY and SVGAGI. CDR3 nucleotides: TGTGCCAGCAACCCGACAGGGTCCCAAGAGACCCAGTACTTC. It is translated as CASNPTGSQETQYF.

The chain is built from TRBV4-2 and TRBJ1-6; D is unclear. Germline values: CDR1 LGHNA, CDR2 YNFKEQ. CDR3 size: 11 residues. Trimming stripped 3 bases from V and 8 bases from J, with 2 bases between. CDR3 nucleotide sequence: TGTGCCAGCAGCCAGGATTCACCCCTCCACTTT. Amino acid sequence: CASSQDSPLHF.

This clonotype was seen a handful of times. V gene TRBV6-6 combines with J gene TRBJ1-3, with D uncertain. Per the germline V gene, CDR1 is MNHNY and CDR2 is SVGAGI (reference sequence). CDR3 length: 14 residues. V dropped 8 bases and J dropped 1 base, with 12 bases sitting between them. Here the CDR3 reads CASAPMRSGNTIYF. The DNA of the CDR3 is TGTGCCAGCGCCCCGATGAGATCTGGAAACACCATATATTTT.

This clonotype has just a few counts. The gene calls are TRBV4-1 and TRBJ2-3; D is uncertain. Looked up from germline, CDR1 is MGHRA and CDR2 is YSYEKL. V lost 0 bases, J lost 3 bases, and 16 bases lay in between. CDR3 size: 17 residues. CDR3 DNA sequence: TGCGCCAGCAGCCAAGAAGGGCCCAGGACCTCTACAGATACGCAGTATTTT. Its translation: CASSQEGPRTSTDTQYF.

The chain has TRBV4-2 and TRBJ2-1; perhaps TRBD2 as D (5 bases). V lost 1 base to trimming and J lost 4 bases, with 8 bases between them. The CDR3 has 14 amino acids. The germline V gene has CDR1 LGHNA and CDR2 YNFKEQ. The CDR3 bases are TGTGCCAGCAGCCAAGGTCCGGGGTACAATGAGCAGTTCTTC. As protein: CASSQGPGYNEQFF.

This clonotype was detected a few times. V is TRBV12-3 or TRBV12-4 and J is TRBJ1-6; 7 nucleotides align to TRBD1. The CDR3 runs 14 residues. The V segment lost 3 bases and the J segment 7 bases; nucleotides outside the gene matches: 3. CDR3 DNA: TGTGCCAGCAGTTTGTCAGGGGGGAATTCACCCCTCCACTTT. Its translation: CASSLSGGNSPLHF.

This clonotype has only a few counts. This rearrangement joins TRBV7-6 to TRBJ2-3; TRBD1 agrees at 9 bases. With V trimmed by 0 bases and J by 6 bases, 7 bases remained unmatched. Germline loops: CDR1 SGHVS, CDR2 FNYEAQ. The CDR3 is 16 amino acids. The CDR3 spells CASSLAPGQGPDTQYF. The CDR3 bases are TGTGCCAGCAGCTTAGCTCCTGGACAGGGGCCCGATACGCAGTATTTT.

In its sample, this clonotype was seen many times. The chain joins TRBV29-1 to TRBJ1-1; 8 bases line up with TRBD1. This CDR3 spans 13 amino acids. Germline values: CDR1 SQVTM, CDR2 ANQGSEA. The V gene end was trimmed by 8 bases and the J gene end by 6 bases; junction bases not matched to a gene: 11. For the CDR3, the DNA is TGCAGCACCTGGGGGCAGGGGGCATCTGAAGCTTTCTTT. Translating it yields CSTWGQGASEAFF.

This clonotype was seen a handful of times. The chain employs TRBV5-6 and TRBJ2-5, with D perhaps matching TRBD1 (5 bases). V dropped 3 bases and J dropped 5 bases, with 14 bases sitting between them. CDR1 and CDR2 (germline): SGHDT, YYEEEE. There are 14 residues in the CDR3. The CDR3 DNA sequence: TGTGCCAGCAGCTCTCGGCAAGGGGATGAGACCCAGTACTTC. Its protein product is CASSSRQGDETQYF.

J is TRBJ1-2 and V is TRBV7-9, with TRBD1 matching over 11 bases. After removal of 4 bases from V and 4 bases from J, the junction contained 5 bases not matched to a gene. Germline-derived CDR1 and CDR2 are SEHNR and FQNEAQ (reference sequence). The CDR3 has 15 amino acids. CDR3 protein: CASSSGQGAFYGYTF. The DNA for the CDR3 is TGTGCCAGCAGCTCAGGACAGGGGGCTTTCTATGGCTACACCTTC.

The chain employs TRBV7-9 and TRBJ2-3; D not certain. Germline-derived CDR1 and CDR2 are SEHNR and FQNEAQ (reference sequence). CDR3 length: 14 residues. The V end lost 3 bases, the J end lost 5 bases, and 12 bases lay between the germline ends. In nucleotides, the CDR3 is TGTGCCAGCAGCTTCGGCCTAGGTCTAGATACGCAGTATTTT. As protein: CASSFGLGLDTQYF.

This chain connects TRBV7-8 to TRBJ2-2, with D perhaps assigned TRBD1 or TRBD2 (5 bases each). Per germline, CDR1 SGHVS and CDR2 FQNEAQ. Trimming took off 2 bases at V and 3 bases at J, with 10 bases between the two ends. The CDR3 loop spans 15 amino acids. The CDR3 nucleotides are TGTGCCAGCAGCTTAACCGGGGCAGACACCGGGGAGCTGTTTTTT. It encodes CASSLTGADTGELFF.

V gene TRBV24-1 combines with J gene TRBJ1-2, with D hard to call. CDR1 is KGHDR and CDR2 is SFDVKD in the germline V gene. This CDR3 contains 13 residues. The V gene lost 5 bases and the J gene lost 5 bases, with 11 bases spanning the gap. The CDR3 bases are TGTGCCACCAGTGTGGGCAGCGGTTATGGCTACACCTTC. This encodes CATSVGSGYGYTF.

This chain connects TRBV27 to TRBJ1-1, with D uncertain. The CDR3 sequence is 13 residues long. Trimming stripped 3 bases from V and 0 bases from J, with 5 bases between. Germline CDR1 MNHEY, CDR2 SMNVEV (reference sequence). CDR3 DNA sequence: TGTGCCAGCAGTTTCCAGATGAACACTGAAGCTTTCTTT. Protein: CASSFQMNTEAFF.

This clonotype showed up many times. The gene calls are TRBV20-1 and TRBJ2-4; D may be TRBD2 (6 bases). Germline V gene lookup returns CDR1 DFQATT and CDR2 SNEGSKA (reference sequence). V lost 5 bases, J lost 7 bases, and 18 bases lay in between. The CDR3 consists of 14 residues. The CDR3 bases are TGCAGTGCTGTTTTCCGAGACAGCGGGAACATTCAGTACTTC. Amino acid sequence: CSAVFRDSGNIQYF.

The rearrangement uses TRBV12-3 or TRBV12-4 and TRBJ2-1; D unclear. V gave up 7 bases and J gave up 8 bases, with 15 bases separating them. The CDR3 contains 13 residues. CDR3 residues: CASNLPAHHEQFF. The CDR3 nucleotides are TGTGCCAGCAACCTCCCCGCGCACCATGAGCAGTTCTTC.

The gene calls are TRBV7-2 and TRBJ1-4, with D unresolved. Between the trimmed V and J ends, which lost 6 bases and 8 bases, there was a span of 16 bases. The CDR3 is 14 residues long. Germline V lookup: CDR1 SGHTA, CDR2 FQGNSA. The CDR3 loop reads CASRPREGQEKLFF. CDR3 DNA sequence: TGTGCCAGCAGACCTAGAGAAGGGCAGGAAAAACTGTTTTTT.

The chain is built from TRBV4-3 and TRBJ1-1; possibly TRBD1 for D (5 bases). Trimming left V 1 base short and J 0 bases short, with 12 bases between. CDR1 and CDR2 (germline): LGHNA, YSLEER. CDR3 length equals 16 residues. For the CDR3, the DNA is TGCGCCAGCAGCCAAGGGAAGACAGCCATGAACACTGAAGCTTTCTTT. It specifies CASSQGKTAMNTEAFF.

V and J are TRBV7-8 and TRBJ2-3, with D perhaps TRBD1 (7 bases). V lost 5 bases, J lost 5 bases, and 20 bases lay in between. This CDR3 contains 16 residues. Germline V CDR1 and CDR2: SGHVS, FQNEAQ. CDR3 coding DNA: TGTGCCAGCAGCCCCTCGTGGAGGGGGCGCGGAGATACGCAGTATTTT. This encodes CASSPSWRGRGDTQYF.

This clonotype was detected only a few times. The rearrangement links TRBV9 to TRBJ2-7, with a tentative D call TRBD2 (5 bases). CDR1 SGDLS and CDR2 YYNGEE come from the germline V gene. This CDR3 spans 13 amino acids. The V end lost 3 bases, the J end lost 4 bases, and 11 bases lay between the germline ends. This chain's CDR3 is CASSAEAGYEQYF. CDR3 nucleotides: TGTGCCAGCAGCGCGGAGGCGGGTTACGAGCAGTACTTC.

This clonotype showed up just a few times. The rearrangement links TRBV27 to TRBJ2-5; the D gene is possibly TRBD2 (7 bases). Germline V gene sequence: CDR1 MNHEY, CDR2 SMNVEV (reference sequence). The CDR3 totals 12 residues. V lost 3 bases and J lost 13, with 15 bases in between. Here the CDR3 reads CASSLARGPVYF. CDR3 bases: TGTGCCAGCAGTTTGGCGCGGGGGCCAGTGTACTTC.

The V and J genes are TRBV5-1 and TRBJ1-6; tentative D call: TRBD1 (6 bases). The CDR3 extends over 14 amino acids. The V end lost 4 bases, the J end lost 10 bases, and 15 bases lay between the germline ends. Germline V CDR1 and CDR2: SGHRS, YFSETQ. The chain's CDR3 is CASSQGGGESPLHF. The CDR3 DNA reads TGCGCCAGCAGCCAAGGAGGGGGGGAATCACCCCTCCACTTT.

The chain recombines TRBV7-9 with TRBJ1-2; D is uncertain. The CDR3 contains 13 residues. Between the trimmed V and J ends, which lost 3 bases and 4 bases, there was a span of 9 bases. Germline assignment: CDR1 SEHNR and CDR2 FQNEAQ (reference sequence). For the CDR3, the DNA is TGTGCCAGCAGCTTCGGCGGCCGCTATGGCTACACCTTC. This translates into CASSFGGRYGYTF. The whole variable domain, filled in from reference TRBV7-9 and TRBJ1-2, reads DTGVSQNPRHKITKRGQNVTFRCDPISEHNRLYWYRQTLGQGPEFLTYFQNEAQLEKSRLLSDRFSAERPKGSFSTLEIQRTEQGDSAMYLCASSFGGRYGYTFGSGTRLTVV.

The sample holds a few counts of this clonotype. The chain joins TRBV15 to TRBJ1-1; D call uncertain. In germline, CDR1 is LNHNV, CDR2 YYDKDF (reference sequence). The CDR3 covers 17 residues. Trimming pared 1 base from V and 0 bases from J, leaving 15 bases between. The DNA for the CDR3 is TGTGCCACCAGCAGAGTATGGGGTATGGGAATGAACACTGAAGCTTTCTTT. This gives the protein CATSRVWGMGMNTEAFF. Variable domain in full (rest from reference TRBV15 and TRBJ1-1): DAMVIQNPRYQVTQFGKPVTLSCSQTLNHNVMYWYQQKSSQAPKLLFHYYDKDFNNEADTPDNFQSRRPNTSFCFLDIRSPGLGDTAMYLCATSRVWGMGMNTEAFFGQGTRLTVV.

This clonotype was seen a handful of times. The chain recombines TRBV30 with TRBJ1-1; D is undetermined. Looked up from germline, CDR1 is GTSNPN and CDR2 is SVGIG (reference sequence). The CDR3 totals 13 residues. Between the trimmed V and J ends, which lost 1 base and 0 bases, there was a span of 6 bases. The CDR3 nucleotides read TGTGCCTGGAGTGGCAGCCTGAACACTGAAGCTTTCTTT. Its translation is CAWSGSLNTEAFF.